This T cell receptor beta chain comes out of a study of neurological immune-mediated disorders. General study findings and limits: Grouping of repertoires by phylogeny put those of 18 of 34 multiple sclerosis patients into a single related-CDR3 cluster, a possible signature.

CDR3 length: 15 residues. V was clipped by 6 bases and J by 6 bases, with 21 bases between them. CDR1 SQVTM and CDR2 ANQGSEA come from the germline V gene. In its sample, this clonotype was seen many times. Its antigen is unidentified. With 10-nucleotide random UMIs, 5'RACE was used to make the cDNA. TCRdb redid the calling of the 5' RACE reads with MiXCR, one entry per CDR3 protein. The repertoire has fewer than 75,000 distinct CDR3 sequences, roughly 4.5% of them found once; the top ten carry approximately 6.9%. The receptor comes from a man aged 25-45 years with multiple sclerosis. Sequencing used PBMCs. This chain connects TRBV29-1 to TRBJ2-4; unclear D gene. Written as DNA, the CDR3 is TGCAGCGTCGTGGACCGCGGCCCACGATCAAACATTCAGTACTTC. Translated: CSVVDRGPRSNIQYF.